This paragraph covers one TCR beta chain sequence. What it binds is unknown. This PCR relied on a set of 60 Vbeta primers and 13 Jbeta primers. TCRdb keeps only in-frame clones here, not all; method: immunoSEQ multiplex PCR. The sample holds about 160,000 clones, roughly 81% seen once. The sample belongs to a study of cytomegalovirus exposure and HLA in healthy donors. V dropped 6 bases and J dropped 4 bases, with 4 bases sitting between them. The CDR3 consists of 10 residues. Germline CDR1 reads SNHLY; CDR2 reads FYNNEI. Study-wide findings and caveats: About 87% or about 30% of the time was how often most TCR beta V segments were productive, according to an earlier analysis.

V is TRBV2 and J is TRBJ2-7; D ambiguous. The material sequenced was PBMCs. The TCR sequence derives from a woman in her fifties or sixties in good health and CMV-seronegative. This CDR3 is CASRYYEQYF. DNA for the CDR3: TGTGCCAGCAGGTATTACGAGCAGTACTTC.